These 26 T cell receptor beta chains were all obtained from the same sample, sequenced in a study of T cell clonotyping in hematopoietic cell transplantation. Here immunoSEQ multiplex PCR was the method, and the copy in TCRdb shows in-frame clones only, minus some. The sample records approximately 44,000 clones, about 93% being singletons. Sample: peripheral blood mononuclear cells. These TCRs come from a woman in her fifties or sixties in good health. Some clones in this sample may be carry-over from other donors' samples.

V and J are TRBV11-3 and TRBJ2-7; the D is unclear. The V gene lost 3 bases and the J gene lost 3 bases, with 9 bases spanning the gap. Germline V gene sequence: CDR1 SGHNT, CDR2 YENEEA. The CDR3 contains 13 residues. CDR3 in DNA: TGTGCCAGCAGCTTGATTAGCAGCTACGAGCAGTACTTC. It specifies CASSLISSYEQYF.

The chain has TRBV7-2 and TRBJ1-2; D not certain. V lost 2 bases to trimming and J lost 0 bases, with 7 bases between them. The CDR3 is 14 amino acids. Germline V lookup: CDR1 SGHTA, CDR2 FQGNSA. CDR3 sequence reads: CASSLSRANYGYTF. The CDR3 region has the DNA TGTGCCAGCAGCTTAAGCAGAGCTAACTATGGCTACACCTTC.

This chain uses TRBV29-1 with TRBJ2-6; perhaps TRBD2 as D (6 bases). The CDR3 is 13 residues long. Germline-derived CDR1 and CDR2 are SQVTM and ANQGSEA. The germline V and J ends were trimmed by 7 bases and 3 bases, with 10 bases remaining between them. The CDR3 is CSATGDGANVLTF. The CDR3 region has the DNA TGCAGCGCTACGGGAGATGGGGCCAACGTCCTGACTTTC. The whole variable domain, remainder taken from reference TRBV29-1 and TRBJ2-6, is SAVISQKPSRDICQRGTSLTIQCQVDSQVTMMFWYRQQPGQSLTLIATANQGSEATYESGFVIDKFPISRPNLTFSTLTVSNMSPEDSSIYLCSATGDGANVLTFGAGSRLTVL.

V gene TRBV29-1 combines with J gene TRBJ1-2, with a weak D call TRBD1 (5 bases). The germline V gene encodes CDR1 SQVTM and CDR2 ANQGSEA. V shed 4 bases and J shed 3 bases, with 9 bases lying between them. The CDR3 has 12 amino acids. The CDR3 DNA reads TGCAGCGTTGGTGAGGGGTACTATGGCTACACCTTC. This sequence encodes CSVGEGYYGYTF.

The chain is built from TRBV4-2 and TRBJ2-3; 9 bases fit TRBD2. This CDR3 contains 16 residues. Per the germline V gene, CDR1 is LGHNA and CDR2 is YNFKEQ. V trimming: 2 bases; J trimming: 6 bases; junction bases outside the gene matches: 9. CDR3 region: CASSQPLAGGLDTQYF. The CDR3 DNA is TGTGCCAGCAGCCAACCACTCGCGGGGGGGCTCGATACGCAGTATTTT.

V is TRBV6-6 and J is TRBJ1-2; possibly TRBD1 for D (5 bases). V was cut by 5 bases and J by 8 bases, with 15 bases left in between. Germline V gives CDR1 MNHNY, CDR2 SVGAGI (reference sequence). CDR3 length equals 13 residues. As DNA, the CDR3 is TGTGCCAGCAGTCGTGTGGACAAGGGCGGCTACACCTTC. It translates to CASSRVDKGGYTF.

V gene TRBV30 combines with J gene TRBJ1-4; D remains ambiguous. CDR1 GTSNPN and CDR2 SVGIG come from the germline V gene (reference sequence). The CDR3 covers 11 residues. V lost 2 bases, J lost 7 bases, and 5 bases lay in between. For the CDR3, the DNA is TGTGCCTGGAGTTATGGTGAAAAACTGTTTTTT. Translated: CAWSYGEKLFF.

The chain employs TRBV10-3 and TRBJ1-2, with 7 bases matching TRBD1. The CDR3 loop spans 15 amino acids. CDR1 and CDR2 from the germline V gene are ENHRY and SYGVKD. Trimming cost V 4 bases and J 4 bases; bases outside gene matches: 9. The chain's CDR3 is CAISGRGDSPYGYTF. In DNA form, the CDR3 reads TGTGCCATCAGTGGGCGGGGGGACAGCCCCTATGGCTACACCTTC.

CDR3 residues: CASSGPDRTYEQYF. The CDR3 DNA follows: TGTGCCAGCAGTGGCCCCGACAGGACGTACGAGCAGTACTTC. This chain links TRBV25-1 with TRBJ2-7, with D tentatively TRBD1 (6 bases). The V gene's germline CDR1 is MGHDK and CDR2 SYGVNS. Trimming removed 4 bases at V and 4 bases at J, with 14 bases between. The CDR3 contains 14 residues.

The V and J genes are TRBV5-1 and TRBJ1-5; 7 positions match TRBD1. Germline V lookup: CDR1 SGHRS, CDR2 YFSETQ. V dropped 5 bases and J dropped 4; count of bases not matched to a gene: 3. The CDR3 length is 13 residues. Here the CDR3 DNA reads TGCGCCAGCAGGGGGACAGAAAATCAGCCCCAGCATTTT. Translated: CASRGTENQPQHF.

DNA for the CDR3: TGTGCCAGCAGCCAAGCGGCTAGCGGGGGGCCGAACACCGGGGAGCTGTTTTTT. It codes for CASSQAASGGPNTGELFF. V gene TRBV4-2 combines with J gene TRBJ2-2, with 11 bases that match TRBD2. From germline, CDR1 is LGHNA and CDR2 YNFKEQ. Trimming removed 1 base from V and 0 bases from J; junction bases left unmatched: 4. The CDR3 sequence is 18 residues long.

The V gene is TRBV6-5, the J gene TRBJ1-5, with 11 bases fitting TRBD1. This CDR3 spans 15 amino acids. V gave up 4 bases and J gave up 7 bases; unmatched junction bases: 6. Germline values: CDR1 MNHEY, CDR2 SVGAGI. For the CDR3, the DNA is TGTGCCAGCAGTTCGGACAGGGGGCTTCGGCAGCCCCAGCATTTT. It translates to CASSSDRGLRQPQHF.

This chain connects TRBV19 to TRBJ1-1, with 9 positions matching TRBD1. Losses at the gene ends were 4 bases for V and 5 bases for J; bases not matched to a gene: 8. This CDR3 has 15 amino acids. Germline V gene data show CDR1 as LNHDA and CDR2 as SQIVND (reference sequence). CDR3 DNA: TGTGCCAGTAGTAGAGACAGGGGGAGGGGGACTGAAGCTTTCTTT. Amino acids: CASSRDRGRGTEAFF.

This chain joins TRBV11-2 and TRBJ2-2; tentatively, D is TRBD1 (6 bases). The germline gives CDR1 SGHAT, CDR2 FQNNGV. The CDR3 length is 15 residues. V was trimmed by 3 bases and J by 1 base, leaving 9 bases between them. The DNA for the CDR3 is TGTGCCAGCAGCTTGACAGGCCGGAACACCGGGGAGCTGTTTTTT. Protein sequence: CASSLTGRNTGELFF.

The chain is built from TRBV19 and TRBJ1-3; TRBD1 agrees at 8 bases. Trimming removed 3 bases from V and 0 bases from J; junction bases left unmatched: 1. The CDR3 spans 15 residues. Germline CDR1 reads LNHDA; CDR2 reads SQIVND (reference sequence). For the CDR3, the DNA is TGTGCCAGTAGTATGGGACAGGACTCTGGAAACACCATATATTTT. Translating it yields CASSMGQDSGNTIYF.

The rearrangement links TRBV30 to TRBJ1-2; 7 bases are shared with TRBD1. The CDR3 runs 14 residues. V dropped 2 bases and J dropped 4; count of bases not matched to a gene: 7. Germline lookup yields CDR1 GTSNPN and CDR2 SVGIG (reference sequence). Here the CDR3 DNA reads TGTGCCTGGAGTCACTGGACAGGCGCCTATGGCTACACCTTC. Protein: CAWSHWTGAYGYTF. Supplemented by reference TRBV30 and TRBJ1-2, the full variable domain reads SQTIHQWPATLVQPVGSPLSLECTVEGTSNPNLYWYRQAAGRGLQLLFYSVGIGQISSEVPQNLSASRPQDRQFILSSKKLLLSDSGFYLCAWSHWTGAYGYTFGSGTRLTVV.

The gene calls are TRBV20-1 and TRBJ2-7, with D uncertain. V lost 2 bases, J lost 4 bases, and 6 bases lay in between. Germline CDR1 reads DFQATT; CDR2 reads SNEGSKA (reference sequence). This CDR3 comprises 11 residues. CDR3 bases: TGCAGTGCTAGATCCCAATACGAGCAGTACTTC. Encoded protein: CSARSQYEQYF.

The CDR3: CASSGGLAGYEQYF. The CDR3 DNA reads TGTGCCAGCAGTGGCGGGCTAGCGGGCTACGAGCAGTACTTC. This chain joins TRBV2 and TRBJ2-7, with TRBD2 identical over 8 bases. V lost 4 bases to trimming and J lost 3 bases; unmatched junction nucleotides: 5. Germline lookup yields CDR1 SNHLY and CDR2 FYNNEI. The CDR3 length is 14 residues.

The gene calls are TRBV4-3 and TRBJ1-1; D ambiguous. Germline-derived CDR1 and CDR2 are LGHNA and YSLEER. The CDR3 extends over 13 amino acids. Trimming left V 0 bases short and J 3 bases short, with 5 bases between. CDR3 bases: TGCGCCAGCAGCCAAGATCTAGACACTGAAGCTTTCTTT. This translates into CASSQDLDTEAFF.

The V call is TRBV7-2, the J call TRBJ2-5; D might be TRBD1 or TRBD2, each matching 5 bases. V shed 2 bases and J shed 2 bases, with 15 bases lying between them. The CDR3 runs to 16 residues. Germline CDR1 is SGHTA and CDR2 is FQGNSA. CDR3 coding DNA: TGTGCCAGCAGCTTATCGCACGGAGAGGGGCAAGAGACCCAGTACTTC. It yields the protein CASSLSHGEGQETQYF.

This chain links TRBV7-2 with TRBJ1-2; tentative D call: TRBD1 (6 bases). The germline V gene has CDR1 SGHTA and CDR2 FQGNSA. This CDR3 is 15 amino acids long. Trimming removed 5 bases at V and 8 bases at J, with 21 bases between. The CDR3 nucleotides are TGTGCCAGCAGCCGGAAATGGGGGGCGCCGCACGGCTACACCTTC. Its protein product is CASSRKWGAPHGYTF.

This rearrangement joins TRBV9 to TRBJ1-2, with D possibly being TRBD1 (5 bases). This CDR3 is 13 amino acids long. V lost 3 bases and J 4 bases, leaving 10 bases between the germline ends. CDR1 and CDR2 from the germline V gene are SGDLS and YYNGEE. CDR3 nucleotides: TGTGCCAGCAGCGCTGGAGGGACCTATGGCTACACCTTC. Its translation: CASSAGGTYGYTF.

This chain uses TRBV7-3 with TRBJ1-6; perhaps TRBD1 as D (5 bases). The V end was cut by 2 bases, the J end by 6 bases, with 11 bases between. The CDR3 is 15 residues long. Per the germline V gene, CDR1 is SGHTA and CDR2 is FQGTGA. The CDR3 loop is CASSLVGQGNSPLHF. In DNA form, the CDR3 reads TGTGCCAGCAGCTTAGTTGGGCAGGGTAATTCACCCCTCCACTTT. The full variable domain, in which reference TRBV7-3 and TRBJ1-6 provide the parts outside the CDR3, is GAGVSQTPSNKVTEKGKYVELRCDPISGHTALYWYRQSLGQGPEFLIYFQGTGAADDSGLPNDRFFAVRPEGSVSTLKIQRTERGDSAVYLCASSLVGQGNSPLHFGNGTRLTVT.

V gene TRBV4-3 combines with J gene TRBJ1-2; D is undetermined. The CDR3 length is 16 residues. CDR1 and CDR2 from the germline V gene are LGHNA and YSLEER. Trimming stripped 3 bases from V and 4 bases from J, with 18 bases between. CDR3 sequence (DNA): TGCGCCAGCAGCCAGGGCCTCCCTCCCTTATCCTATGGCTACACCTTC. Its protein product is CASSQGLPPLSYGYTF.

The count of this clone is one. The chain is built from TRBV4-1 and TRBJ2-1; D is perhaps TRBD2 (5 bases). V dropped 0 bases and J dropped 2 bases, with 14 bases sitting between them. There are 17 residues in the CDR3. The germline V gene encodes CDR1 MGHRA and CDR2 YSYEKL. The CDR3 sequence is CASSQDEEAGAYNEQFF. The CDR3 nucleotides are TGCGCCAGCAGCCAAGATGAGGAGGCAGGAGCCTACAATGAGCAGTTCTTC.

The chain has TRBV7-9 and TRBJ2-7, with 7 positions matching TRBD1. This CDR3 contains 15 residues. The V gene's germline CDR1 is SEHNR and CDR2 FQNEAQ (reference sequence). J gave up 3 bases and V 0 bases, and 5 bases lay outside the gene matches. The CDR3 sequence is CASSLAPGTVYEQYF. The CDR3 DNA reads TGTGCCAGCAGCTTAGCACCCGGGACAGTCTACGAGCAGTACTTC.